This T cell receptor beta chain was captured by sequencing in a study of blood T cell repertoires in COVID-19. Study-wide context: COVID-19 samples from acute and convalescent phases originated in the United States, Italy and Spain. T cells, B-cell-depleted T cells, or PBMCs provided the cDNA or gDNA that served as material.

Authors' data handling: Researchers report that nucleated cell counts were estimated from reference gene primer amplification. The table came from immunoSEQ multiplex PCR; TCRdb's copy has only in-frame clones and leaves some out. Clone size and the V and J calls come from that table; the DNA yielded D and trimming. Of some 250,000 clones listed, over 65% are singletons. Germline lookup yields CDR1 KGHSH and CDR2 LQKENI. V was trimmed by 3 bases and J by 1 base, leaving 12 bases between them. The CDR3 totals 15 residues. Sequencing was carried out using peripheral blood. This sequence originates from an elderly woman with acute or convalescent COVID-19. The chain links TRBV18 to TRBJ1-1, with a possible D match to TRBD1 (6 bases). CDR3: CASSPLGQTNTEAFF. In DNA, the CDR3 is TGTGCCAGCTCACCGTTGGGACAAACGAACACTGAAGCTTTCTTT. Filled out from reference TRBV18 and TRBJ1-1, the complete variable domain reads NAGVMQNPRHLVRRRGQEARLRCSPMKGHSHVYWYRQLPEEGLKFMVYLQKENIIDESGMPKERFSAEFPKEGPSILRIQQVVRGDSAAYFCASSPLGQTNTEAFFGQGTRLTVV.